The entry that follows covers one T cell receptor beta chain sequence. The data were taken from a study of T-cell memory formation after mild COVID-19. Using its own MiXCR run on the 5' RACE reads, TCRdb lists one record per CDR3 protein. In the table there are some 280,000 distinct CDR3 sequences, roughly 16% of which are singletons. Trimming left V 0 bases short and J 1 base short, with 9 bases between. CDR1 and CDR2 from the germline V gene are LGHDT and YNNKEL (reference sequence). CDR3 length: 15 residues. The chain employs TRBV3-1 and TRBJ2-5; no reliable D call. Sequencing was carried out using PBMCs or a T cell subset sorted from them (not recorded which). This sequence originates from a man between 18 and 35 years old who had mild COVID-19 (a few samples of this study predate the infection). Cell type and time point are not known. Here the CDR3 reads CASSQDLAVQETQYF. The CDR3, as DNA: TGTGCCAGCAGCCAAGACCTTGCGGTCCAAGAGACCCAGTACTTC.